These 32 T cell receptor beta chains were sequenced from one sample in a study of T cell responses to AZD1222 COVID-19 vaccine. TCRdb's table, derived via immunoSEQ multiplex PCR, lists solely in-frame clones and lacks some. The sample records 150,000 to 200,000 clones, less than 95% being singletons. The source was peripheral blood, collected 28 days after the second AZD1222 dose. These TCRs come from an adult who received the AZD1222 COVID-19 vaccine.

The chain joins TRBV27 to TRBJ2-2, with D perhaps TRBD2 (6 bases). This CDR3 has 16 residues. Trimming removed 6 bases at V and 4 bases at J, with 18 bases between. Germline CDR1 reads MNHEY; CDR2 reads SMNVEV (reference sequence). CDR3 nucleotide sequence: TGTGCCAGCAGAGTTACGAGGTTCGGGGGCACCGGGGAGCTGTTTTTT. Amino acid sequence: CASRVTRFGGTGELFF.

The CDR3, as DNA: TGTGCCAGCGGGGAAGGACCTCCTACTGGGGCCAACGTCCTGACTTTC. It translates to CASGEGPPTGANVLTF. The genes are TRBV5-4 and TRBJ2-6; no definite D call. This CDR3 is 16 amino acids long. The V gene's germline CDR1 is SGHNT and CDR2 YYREEE (reference sequence). Trimming removed 7 bases from V and 2 bases from J, with 16 bases in between.

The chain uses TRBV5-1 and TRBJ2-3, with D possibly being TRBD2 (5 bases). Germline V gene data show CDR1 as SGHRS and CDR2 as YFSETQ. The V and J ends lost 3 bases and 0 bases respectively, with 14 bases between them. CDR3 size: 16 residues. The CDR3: CASSWTGSSSTDTQYF. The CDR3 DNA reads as TGCGCCAGCAGCTGGACTGGGTCCTCAAGCACAGATACGCAGTATTTT.

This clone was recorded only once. The CDR3 nucleotides are TGCAGCGTTATGCGGGACAGTTCCTACGAGCAGTACTTC. This encodes CSVMRDSSYEQYF. The rearrangement joins TRBV29-1 to TRBJ2-7, with D possibly being TRBD1 (7 bases). Germline V gene sequence: CDR1 SQVTM, CDR2 ANQGSEA. V gave up 5 bases and J gave up 1 base, with 12 bases separating them. The length of the CDR3 is 13 residues.

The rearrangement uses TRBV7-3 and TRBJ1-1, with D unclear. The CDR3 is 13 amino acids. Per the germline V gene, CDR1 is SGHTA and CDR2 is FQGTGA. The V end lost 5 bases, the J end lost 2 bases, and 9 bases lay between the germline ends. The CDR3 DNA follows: TGTGCCAGCAGCCTACAGAGTAACACTGAAGCTTTCTTT. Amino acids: CASSLQSNTEAFF.

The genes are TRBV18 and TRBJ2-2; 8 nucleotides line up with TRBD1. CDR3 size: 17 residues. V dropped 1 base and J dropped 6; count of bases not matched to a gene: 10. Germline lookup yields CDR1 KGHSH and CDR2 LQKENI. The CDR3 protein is CASSPHQGAASAGELFF. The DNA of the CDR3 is TGTGCCAGCTCACCACACCAGGGGGCGGCGAGCGCCGGGGAGCTGTTTTTT.

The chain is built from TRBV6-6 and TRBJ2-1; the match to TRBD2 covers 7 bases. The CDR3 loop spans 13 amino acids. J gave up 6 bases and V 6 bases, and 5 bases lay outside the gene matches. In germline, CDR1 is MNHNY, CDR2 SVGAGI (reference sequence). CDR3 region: CASSAGTINEQFF. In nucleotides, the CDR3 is TGTGCCAGCAGCGCGGGGACTATCAATGAGCAGTTCTTC.

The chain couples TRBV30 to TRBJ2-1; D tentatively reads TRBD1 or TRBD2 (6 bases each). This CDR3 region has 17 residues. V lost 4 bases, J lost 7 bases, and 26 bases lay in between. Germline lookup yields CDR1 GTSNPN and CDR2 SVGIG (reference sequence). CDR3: CAWTPAGARGLQNEQFF. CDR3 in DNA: TGTGCCTGGACCCCCGCCGGGGCCCGGGGGCTACAAAATGAGCAGTTCTTC.

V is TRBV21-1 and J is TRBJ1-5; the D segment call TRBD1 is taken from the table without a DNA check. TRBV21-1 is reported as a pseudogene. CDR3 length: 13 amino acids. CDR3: CASSNQGREPQHF. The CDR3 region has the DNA TGTGCCAGCAGCAACCAGGGGCGGGAGCCCCAGCATTTT.

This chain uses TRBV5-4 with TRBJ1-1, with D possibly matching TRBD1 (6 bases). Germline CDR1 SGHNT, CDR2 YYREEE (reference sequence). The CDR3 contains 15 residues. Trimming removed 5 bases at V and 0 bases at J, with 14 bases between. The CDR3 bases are TGTGCCAGCAGTGTCAGGGCAGGGGTGAACACTGAAGCTTTCTTT. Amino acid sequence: CASSVRAGVNTEAFF. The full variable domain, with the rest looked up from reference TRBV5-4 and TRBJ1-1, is ETGVTQSPTHLIKTRGQQVTLRCSSQSGHNTVSWYQQALGQGPQFIFQYYREEENGRGNFPPRFSGLQFPNYSSELNVNALELDDSALYLCASSVRAGVNTEAFFGQGTRLTVV.

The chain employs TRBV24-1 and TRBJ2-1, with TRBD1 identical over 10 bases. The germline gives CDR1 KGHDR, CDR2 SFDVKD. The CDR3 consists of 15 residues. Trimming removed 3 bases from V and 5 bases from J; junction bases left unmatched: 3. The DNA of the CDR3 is TGTGCCACCAGTGATACGGGACAGGGGCACAATGAGCAGTTCTTC. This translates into CATSDTGQGHNEQFF.

CDR3 region: CAWTRGGSGNTIYF. CDR3 in DNA: TGTGCCTGGACTCGGGGCGGATCTGGAAACACCATATATTTT. The chain couples TRBV30 to TRBJ1-3, with TRBD1 as a possible D gene (5 bases). CDR3 size: 14 residues. Per germline, CDR1 GTSNPN and CDR2 SVGIG (reference sequence). The ends were cut back, 4 bases at V and 1 base at J, with 11 bases in the middle.

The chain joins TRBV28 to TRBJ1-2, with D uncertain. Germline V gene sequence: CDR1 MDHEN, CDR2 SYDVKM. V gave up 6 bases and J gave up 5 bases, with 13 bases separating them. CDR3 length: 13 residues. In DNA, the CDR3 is TGTGCCAGCAGATCGCAGACCCCGTATGGCTACACCTTC. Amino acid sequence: CASRSQTPYGYTF.

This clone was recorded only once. Written as DNA, the CDR3 is TGTGCCACCAGTGAGGGGGGGGGACCAACTGGCTCAGATACGCAGTATTTT. Translated, it gives CATSEGGGPTGSDTQYF. The chain couples TRBV24-1 to TRBJ2-3; 7 bases are a match to TRBD2. Germline V lookup: CDR1 KGHDR, CDR2 SFDVKD. V trimming: 4 bases; J trimming: 4 bases; junction bases outside the gene matches: 13. This CDR3 is 17 amino acids long.

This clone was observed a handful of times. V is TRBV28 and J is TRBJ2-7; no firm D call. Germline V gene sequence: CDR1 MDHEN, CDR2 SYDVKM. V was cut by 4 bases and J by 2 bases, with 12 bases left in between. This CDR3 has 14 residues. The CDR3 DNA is TGTGCCAGCAGTTCGGACGGCAGAGCCTACGAGCAGTACTTC. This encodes CASSSDGRAYEQYF.

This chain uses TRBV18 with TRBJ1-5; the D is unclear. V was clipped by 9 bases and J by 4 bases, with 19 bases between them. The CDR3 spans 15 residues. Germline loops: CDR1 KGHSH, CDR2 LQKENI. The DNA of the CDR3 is TGTGCCAGTACACAAGGCAGGCCCTTGAATCAGCCCCAGCATTTT. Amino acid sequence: CASTQGRPLNQPQHF.

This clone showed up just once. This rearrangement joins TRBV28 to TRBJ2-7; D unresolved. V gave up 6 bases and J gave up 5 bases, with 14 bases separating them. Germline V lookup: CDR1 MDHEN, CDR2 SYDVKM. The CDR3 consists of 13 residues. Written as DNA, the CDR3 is TGTGCCAGCAGACCTTCGCGACGGAACGAGCAGTACTTC. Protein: CASRPSRRNEQYF. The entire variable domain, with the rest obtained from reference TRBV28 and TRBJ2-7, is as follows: DVKVTQSSRYLVKRTGEKVFLECVQDMDHENMFWYRQDPGLGLRLIYFSYDVKMKEKGDIPEGYSVSREKKERFSLILESASTNQTSMYLCASRPSRRNEQYFGPGTRLTVT.

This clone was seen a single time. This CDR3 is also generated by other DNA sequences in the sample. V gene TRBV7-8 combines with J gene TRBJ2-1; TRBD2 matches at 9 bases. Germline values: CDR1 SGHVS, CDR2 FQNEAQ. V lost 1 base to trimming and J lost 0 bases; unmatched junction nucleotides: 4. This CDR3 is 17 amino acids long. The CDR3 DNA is TGTGCCAGCAGCTTAGGGGGTAGCGGGAGCTCCTACAATGAGCAGTTCTTC. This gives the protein CASSLGGSGSSYNEQFF.

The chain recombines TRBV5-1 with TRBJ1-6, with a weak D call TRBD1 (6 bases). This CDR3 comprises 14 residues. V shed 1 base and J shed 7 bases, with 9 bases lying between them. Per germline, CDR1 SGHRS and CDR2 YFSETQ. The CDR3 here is CASSLLQGNSPLHF. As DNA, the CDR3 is TGCGCCAGCAGCTTGCTTCAGGGGAATTCACCCCTCCACTTT.

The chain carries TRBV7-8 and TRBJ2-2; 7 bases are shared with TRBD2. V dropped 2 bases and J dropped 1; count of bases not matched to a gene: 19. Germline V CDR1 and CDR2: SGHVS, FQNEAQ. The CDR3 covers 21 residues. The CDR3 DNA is TGTGCCAGCAGCTTATTAAGGGACCAGCGTGGACTAGTTGGGAACACCGGGGAGCTGTTTTTT. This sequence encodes CASSLLRDQRGLVGNTGELFF.

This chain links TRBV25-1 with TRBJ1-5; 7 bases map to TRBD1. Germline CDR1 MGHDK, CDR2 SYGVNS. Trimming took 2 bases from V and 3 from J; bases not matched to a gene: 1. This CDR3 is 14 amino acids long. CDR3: CASSETGVNQPQHF. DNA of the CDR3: TGTGCCAGCAGTGAAACAGGGGTCAATCAGCCCCAGCATTTT.

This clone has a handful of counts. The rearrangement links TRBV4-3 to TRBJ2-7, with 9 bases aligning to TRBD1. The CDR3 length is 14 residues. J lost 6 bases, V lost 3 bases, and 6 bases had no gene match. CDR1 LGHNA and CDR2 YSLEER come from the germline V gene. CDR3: CASSQGDRAVEQYF. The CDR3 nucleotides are TGCGCCAGCAGCCAGGGGGACAGGGCAGTCGAGCAGTACTTC.

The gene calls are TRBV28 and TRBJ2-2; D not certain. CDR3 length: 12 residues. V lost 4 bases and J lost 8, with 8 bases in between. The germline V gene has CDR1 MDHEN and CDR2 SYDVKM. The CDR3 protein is CASSSLQGELFF. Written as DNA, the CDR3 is TGTGCCAGCAGTTCCCTTCAAGGGGAGCTGTTTTTT.

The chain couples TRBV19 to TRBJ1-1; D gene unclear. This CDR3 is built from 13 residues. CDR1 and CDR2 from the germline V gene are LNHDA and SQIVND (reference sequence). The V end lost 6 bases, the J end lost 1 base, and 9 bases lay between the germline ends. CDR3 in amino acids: CASSPPENTEAFF. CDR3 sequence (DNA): TGTGCCAGTAGCCCACCAGAGAACACTGAAGCTTTCTTT.

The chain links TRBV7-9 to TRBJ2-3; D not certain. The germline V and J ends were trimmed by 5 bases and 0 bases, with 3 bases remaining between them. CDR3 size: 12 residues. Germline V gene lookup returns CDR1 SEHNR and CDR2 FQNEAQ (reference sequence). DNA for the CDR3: TGTGCCAGCAGCCAGAGCACAGATACGCAGTATTTT. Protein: CASSQSTDTQYF.

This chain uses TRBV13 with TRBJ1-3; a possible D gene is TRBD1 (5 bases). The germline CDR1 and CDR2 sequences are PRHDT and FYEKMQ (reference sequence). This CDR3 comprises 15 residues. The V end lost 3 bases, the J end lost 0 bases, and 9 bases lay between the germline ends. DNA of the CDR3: TGTGCCAGCAGCTTGGGACCGGTCTCTGGAAACACCATATATTTT. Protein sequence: CASSLGPVSGNTIYF.

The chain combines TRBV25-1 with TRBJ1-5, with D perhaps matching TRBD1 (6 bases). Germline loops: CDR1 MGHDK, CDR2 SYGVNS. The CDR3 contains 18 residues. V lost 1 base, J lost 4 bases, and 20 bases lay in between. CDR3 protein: CASSESGQGLFGNQPQHF. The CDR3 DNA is TGTGCCAGCAGTGAATCAGGGCAGGGGCTTTTTGGGAATCAGCCCCAGCATTTT.

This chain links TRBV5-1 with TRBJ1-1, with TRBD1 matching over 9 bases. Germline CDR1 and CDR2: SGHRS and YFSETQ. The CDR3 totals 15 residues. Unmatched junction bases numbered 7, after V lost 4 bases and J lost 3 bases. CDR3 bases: TGCGCCAGCAGCATACAGGGGGCTCGTGACACTGAAGCTTTCTTT. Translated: CASSIQGARDTEAFF. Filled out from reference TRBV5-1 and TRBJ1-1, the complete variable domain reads KAGVTQTPRYLIKTRGQQVTLSCSPISGHRSVSWYQQTPGQGLQFLFEYFSETQRNKGNFPGRFSGRQFSNSRSEMNVSTLELGDSALYLCASSIQGARDTEAFFGQGTRLTVV.

The CDR3 here is CASRIAAGYEQYF. The CDR3 DNA is TGTGCCAGCAGGATAGCAGCGGGCTACGAGCAGTACTTC. The chain links TRBV12-3 or TRBV12-4 to TRBJ2-7; the D gene is possibly TRBD2 (6 bases). Trimming took off 6 bases at V and 3 bases at J, with 12 bases between the two ends. The CDR3 runs to 13 residues.

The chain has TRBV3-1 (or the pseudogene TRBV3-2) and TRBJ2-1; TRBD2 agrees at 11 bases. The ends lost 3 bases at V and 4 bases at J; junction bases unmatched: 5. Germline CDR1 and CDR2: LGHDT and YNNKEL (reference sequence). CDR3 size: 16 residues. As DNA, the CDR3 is TGTGCCAGCAGCCAGCACGGGACTAGCGGATACAATGAGCAGTTCTTC. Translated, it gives CASSQHGTSGYNEQFF.

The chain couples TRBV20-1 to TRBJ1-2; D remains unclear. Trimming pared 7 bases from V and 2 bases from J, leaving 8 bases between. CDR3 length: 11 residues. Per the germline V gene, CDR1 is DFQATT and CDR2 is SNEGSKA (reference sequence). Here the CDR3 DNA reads TGCAGTGGTGTGGAAAACTATGGCTACACCTTC. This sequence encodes CSGVENYGYTF.

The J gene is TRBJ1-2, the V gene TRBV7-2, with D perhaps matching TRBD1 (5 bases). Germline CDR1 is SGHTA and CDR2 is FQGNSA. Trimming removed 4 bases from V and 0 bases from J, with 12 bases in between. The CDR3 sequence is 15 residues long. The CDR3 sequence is CASSSARGANYGYTF. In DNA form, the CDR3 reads TGTGCCAGCAGCTCAGCTAGGGGAGCTAACTATGGCTACACCTTC.